This T cell receptor beta chain was obtained from a study of a mutant IDH1 vaccine in newly diagnosed glioma. The CDR3 length is 16 residues. With V trimmed by 0 bases and J by 0 bases, 5 bases remained unmatched. Germline values: CDR1 SGDLS, CDR2 YYNGEE. Sequenced by immunoSEQ multiplex PCR; TCRdb stores in-frame clones only, minus some. The sample contains just over 65,000 clones, approximately 88% of which appear only once. Details on this clone: Its matching antigen is unknown.

As for time point: week 35, safety follow-up. A 20-mer mutant IDH1 peptide at 300 ug was injected subcutaneously with topical imiquimod. The clonotype comes from a man aged 18 to 30 with glioma. The chain recombines TRBV9 with TRBJ2-7; 8 bases are a match to TRBD2. The source material was PBMCs, sampled from a glioma patient whose treatment included an IDH1 peptide vaccine. The CDR3 here is CASSVGGGRSSYEQYF. CDR3 sequence (DNA): TGTGCCAGCAGCGTAGGAGGCGGGAGGAGCTCCTACGAGCAGTACTTC.